A single T cell receptor beta chain is shown here with its context. There is no known antigen for this receptor. The record has no base qualities; no much larger clone is one base away. Sample treatment or condition, as interpreted from the label and publication: live attenuated yellow fever vaccine strain. At each blood-draw timepoint, two biological replicates of bulk PBMCs were collected. A standard Ficoll-Paque protocol was used to isolate PBMCs from peripheral blood. TriZol was used to extract RNA from bulk PBMCs, from CD4 and CD8 fractions, and from dextramer-positive and dextramer-negative fractions. The listed sequencing device is Illumina NovaSeq 6000. TCR cDNA was made using 5'RACE template switching, a step that added a universal primer site and unique molecular identifiers. cDNA synthesis was primed from both the TCR alpha and TCR beta constant segments. Library amplification used two PCR steps, and the second PCR step added sample barcodes and sequencing adapters. Libraries were sequenced on Illumina HiSeq 2500 (2x100 bp) or NovaSeq (2x150 bp). As for how the authors treated the data: MIGEC handled demultiplexing of reads and collapsing into UMI consensus sequences, while MiXCR performed V(D)J alignment. Clonotypes responding to the vaccine were identified with edgeR on replicate PBMC samples, with the criteria of FDR below 0.01 and a log2 fold change above 5 up to day 15. Each bulk clonotype received a CD4 or CD8 identity based on whether the sequenced CD4 or CD8 repertoire contained that clonotype at higher abundance. TCRdb trimmed public reads at Q25 via fastp, called clones via MiXCR and kept in-frame beta chains. Each CDR3 protein appears once, grouped with its most common genes and DNA. In this record, the V and J calls reflect TCRdb's handling and not the investigators' own analysis. The sample data list approximately 450,000 distinct CDR3 sequences, and under 20% of these were observed just once. The ten largest clones represent 18% of the sample.

In the germline V gene, CDR1 corresponds to SNHLY and CDR2 to FYNNEI. Counted from cysteine to phenylalanine, this CDR3 has 15 amino acids. The DNA shown is the 45-base CDR3, in frame from base 1. Relative to germline, V is 8 bases shorter and J is 3 bases shorter, with 18 bases between their ends. These data belong to a study of T cells after yellow fever vaccination (dated by TCRdb to between 2018 and 2020). About the study as a whole: The SMART-Seq v4 Ultra Low Input RNA kit was used to prepare libraries from fractions with low cell numbers. To follow T-cell clones before and after both primary and booster YFV17D yellow fever vaccination, bulk TCR alpha and beta repertoires underwent longitudinal sequencing. Two healthy male donors, one aged 18 to 30 and one aged 30 to 40 years, made up the cohort. Blood was collected at multiple timepoints before and after primary and secondary immunization, and bulk PBMC replicates and cell subsets were isolated. General findings and caveats noted by the study authors: A small fraction of clonotypes showed up in both the CD4 and CD8 compartments, probably as a result of convergent recombination. FACS-sorted repertoires could contain abundant contaminating clonotypes from the bulk population, so computational filtering was required. Most clones expanded after primary vaccination (almost 97% of CD4 and approximately 90% of CD8) were re-detected after the booster, suggesting that broad memory maintenance occurred. The secondary T-cell response was found to be weaker but faster than the primary response, with a peak reached on day 5 rather than on day 15. The study included only a couple of donors, which limits how far the findings can be generalized.

The receptor comes from a man aged 18 to 35 who received the YFV17D yellow fever vaccine. The chain is made from TRBV2 and TRBJ2-3; a tentative D match to TRBD2 spans 5 bases. The material sequenced was PBMCs, taken before the yellow fever booster vaccination. The CDR3 protein: CASGRRRTATDTQYF. The nucleotide sequence is TGTGCCAGCGGGCGGCGGAGGACGGCAACAGATACGCAGTATTTT.